The source of this TCR beta chain is a study of T cell changes during pregnancy in multiple sclerosis. Profiled with immunoSEQ multiplex PCR; TCRdb holds only in-frame clones, not every one. The sample includes 75,000 to 80,000 clones, 89% of them seen just once. Trimming left V 4 bases short and J 4 bases short, with 5 bases between. Looked up from germline, CDR1 is SGHRS and CDR2 is YFSETQ. CDR3 size: 12 residues. The genes are TRBV5-1 and TRBJ2-2; no firm D call. This specimen was peripheral blood, taken before pregnancy. The sequence derives from a female donor with multiple sclerosis, enrolled in a pregnancy study. CDR3: CASSLSTGELFF. For the CDR3, the DNA is TGCGCCAGCAGCCTTTCCACCGGGGAGCTGTTTTTT.